A single sample gave rise to the 14 T cell receptor beta chains below, sequenced in a study of T cells in Graves' hyperthyroidism and ophthalmopathy. Amplified TCR beta CDR3 regions derived from RNA transcripts. HTBI primers were used for first-round RT-PCR of the TCR CDR3. TCRdb re-called the multiplex PCR reads through MiXCR, storing one row per CDR3 protein. This sample has 500,000 or so distinct CDR3 sequences, with 15% to 20% found just once. Sequences were obtained from blood. These receptors all come from a woman in her twenties or thirties with Graves' ophthalmopathy.

This clonotype has more than one count but fewer than ten. The chain couples TRBV28 to TRBJ1-2; no clear D gene. V dropped 6 bases and J dropped 0 bases, with 14 bases sitting between them. The CDR3 totals 15 residues. Germline-derived CDR1 and CDR2 are MDHEN and SYDVKM. CDR3 in amino acids: CASSNQWGANYGYTF. CDR3 nucleotide sequence: TGTGCCAGCAGCAATCAGTGGGGAGCTAACTATGGCTACACCTTC.

The J gene is TRBJ1-2, the V gene TRBV20-1; D unclear. CDR3 length: 14 residues. Germline V lookup: CDR1 DFQATT, CDR2 SNEGSKA (reference sequence). Trimming removed 6 bases from V and 8 bases from J, with 22 bases in between. The CDR3 region is CSASALKSTRGYTF. Here the CDR3 DNA reads TGCAGTGCCTCGGCCCTGAAGTCGACACGGGGCTACACCTTC.

The V call is TRBV6-1, the J call TRBJ2-1, with 11 nucleotides matching TRBD1. V lost 6 bases and J lost 10; bases outside the gene matches: 8. Germline CDR1 MNHNS, CDR2 SASEGT. This CDR3 is 14 amino acids long. The CDR3 bases are TGTGCCAGCAGCTCCGGGACAGGGGGACGGGAGCAGTTCTTC. Protein product: CASSSGTGGREQFF.

This clonotype was observed at least ten times. This chain joins TRBV28 and TRBJ1-5; possibly TRBD1 for D (6 bases). V was trimmed by 3 bases and J by 2 bases, leaving 20 bases between them. From germline, CDR1 is MDHEN and CDR2 SYDVKM. This CDR3 is 18 amino acids long. DNA for the CDR3: TGTGCCAGCAGTTTTGCGGGGGGCCAGGGAACGGGCAATCAGCCCCAGCATTTT. Amino acid sequence: CASSFAGGQGTGNQPQHF.

The rearrangement links TRBV24-1 to TRBJ2-2; D is perhaps TRBD1 (5 bases). Germline-derived CDR1 and CDR2 are KGHDR and SFDVKD. Trimming removed 5 bases from V and 6 bases from J, with 6 bases in between. This CDR3 is 12 amino acids long. CDR3: CATSAQAGELFF. The CDR3 nucleotides read TGTGCCACCAGTGCACAGGCCGGGGAGCTGTTTTTT.

In its sample, this clonotype was seen many times. This chain links TRBV27 with TRBJ2-7, with D hard to call. Trimming stripped 5 bases from V and 3 bases from J, with 17 bases between. Per the germline V gene, CDR1 is MNHEY and CDR2 is SMNVEV (reference sequence). The length of the CDR3 is 15 residues. The chain's CDR3 is CASSKSPGHYYEQYF. The CDR3 bases are TGTGCCAGCAGTAAATCCCCGGGCCACTACTACGAGCAGTACTTC.

At least ten counts were recorded for this clonotype. V usage is TRBV6-1 and J usage is TRBJ2-3; 9 bases agree with TRBD2. Unmatched junction bases numbered 14, after V lost 5 bases and J lost 2 bases. The CDR3 loop spans 18 amino acids. Germline CDR1 is MNHNS and CDR2 is SASEGT. CDR3 amino acids: CASSPTIPGTSFTDTQYF. CDR3 nucleotides: TGTGCCAGCAGTCCCACTATTCCCGGGACTAGCTTCACAGATACGCAGTATTTT.

V gene TRBV11-2 combines with J gene TRBJ2-7; 9 bases are shared with TRBD2. Trimming took 5 bases from V and 5 from J; bases not matched to a gene: 13. Germline CDR1 SGHAT, CDR2 FQNNGV. CDR3 length equals 16 residues. CDR3 coding DNA: TGTGCCAGCAGCCCCCTCGGTAGTAGCGGGAGCGACGAGCAGTACTTC. Protein: CASSPLGSSGSDEQYF.

This clonotype was seen a handful of times. The genes are TRBV6-2 or TRBV6-3 and TRBJ2-7, with D possibly matching TRBD1 (5 bases). Trimming took off 2 bases at V and 2 bases at J, with 10 bases between the two ends. CDR1 is MNHEY, CDR2 SVGEGT, per germline. This CDR3 has 14 residues. The CDR3 region has the DNA TGTGCCAGCAGTTACCCCGACAGTACCTACGAGCAGTACTTC. This encodes CASSYPDSTYEQYF.

This clonotype has ten or more counts. The V call is TRBV27, the J call TRBJ2-3, with TRBD2 matching 8 bases. Per the germline V gene, CDR1 is MNHEY and CDR2 is SMNVEV (reference sequence). After removal of 2 bases from V and 5 bases from J, the junction contained 12 bases not matched to a gene. CDR3 size: 17 residues. CDR3 sequence: CASSLAPSGWLVDTQYF. The DNA of the CDR3 is TGTGCCAGCAGTTTAGCTCCTAGCGGGTGGCTTGTAGATACGCAGTATTTT.

This clonotype has a count of ten or more. The chain has TRBV30 and TRBJ2-2, with TRBD2 matching 10 bases. Germline assignment: CDR1 GTSNPN and CDR2 SVGIG (reference sequence). CDR3 size: 15 residues. J was trimmed by 5 bases and V by 4 bases; bases with no gene match: 7. Here the CDR3 DNA reads TGTGCCTGGAAAATAGCGGGAGGCGGAACCGGGGAGCTGTTTTTT. It is translated as CAWKIAGGGTGELFF.

This clonotype was observed a few times. V is TRBV12-3 or TRBV12-4 and J is TRBJ2-2; D is uncertain. V was trimmed by 3 bases and J by 7 bases, leaving 9 bases between them. This CDR3 contains 13 residues. Here the CDR3 DNA reads TGTGCCAGCAGTTTGTCGGCACTCGGGGAGCTGTTTTTT. Its translation: CASSLSALGELFF.

The chain combines TRBV7-9 with TRBJ1-1; D unresolved. Germline lookup yields CDR1 SEHNR and CDR2 FQNEAQ (reference sequence). Trimming removed 0 bases at V and 5 bases at J, with 7 bases between. The CDR3 covers 13 residues. The CDR3 region is CASSLASGTEAFF. CDR3 coding DNA: TGTGCCAGCAGCTTAGCCTCGGGAACTGAAGCTTTCTTT.

This clonotype occurred many times. The V gene is TRBV12-3 or TRBV12-4, the J gene TRBJ1-2; D is undetermined. The germline V and J ends were trimmed by 4 bases and 4 bases, with 16 bases remaining between them. The CDR3 runs 15 residues. The CDR3 loop reads CASSYLATGGYGYTF. The CDR3 bases are TGTGCCAGCAGTTACCTAGCCACGGGTGGCTATGGCTACACCTTC.